Listed here are 21 T cell receptor beta chains from one sample, sequenced in a study of blood T cell repertoires in COVID-19. This table comes from immunoSEQ multiplex PCR, and its TCRdb copy is limited to in-frame clones, with some not included. The sample records more than 300,000 clones, 90% being singletons. Sequencing was done on a sample of peripheral blood. Receptor source: a woman aged 40 to 55 with COVID-19, enrolled during active disease.

The chain is built from TRBV30 and TRBJ2-7, with D possibly being TRBD1 (6 bases). V gave up 1 base and J gave up 6 bases, with 10 bases separating them. The CDR3 has 12 residues. CDR1 is GTSNPN and CDR2 is SVGIG in the germline V gene (reference sequence). CDR3 DNA: TGTGCCTGGAGTGCTTTAGGGGGCGAGCAGTACTTC. Its protein is CAWSALGGEQYF.

V and J are TRBV11-2 and TRBJ2-1, with D tentatively TRBD2 (6 bases). Trimming left V 2 bases short and J 0 bases short, with 11 bases between. CDR1 is SGHAT, CDR2 FQNNGV, per germline. CDR3 length equals 16 residues. This CDR3 is CASSLRGISSYNEQFF. CDR3 nucleotides: TGTGCCAGCAGCTTACGGGGGATTAGCTCCTACAATGAGCAGTTCTTC. The whole variable domain, remainder taken from reference TRBV11-2 and TRBJ2-1, is EAGVAQSPRYKIIEKRQSVAFWCNPISGHATLYWYQQILGQGPKLLIQFQNNGVVDDSQLPKDRFSAERLKGVDSTLKIQPAKLEDSAVYLCASSLRGISSYNEQFFGPGTRLTVL.

This clone appeared once. The chain uses TRBV4-1 and TRBJ2-2; 11 nucleotides agree with TRBD2. Germline CDR1 and CDR2: MGHRA and YSYEKL. Losses at the gene ends were 2 bases for V and 2 bases for J; bases not matched to a gene: 4. The CDR3 is made up of 17 amino acids. The CDR3 sequence is CASSQIAGGLNTGELFF. CDR3 coding DNA: TGCGCCAGCAGCCAAATAGCGGGGGGGCTAAACACCGGGGAGCTGTTTTTT.

The CDR3 loop is CASSSYRGNTIYF. For the CDR3, the DNA is TGTGCCAGCAGTTCATATAGAGGAAACACCATATATTTT. V is TRBV6-5 and J is TRBJ1-3; D gene ambiguous. Trimming took off 4 bases at V and 4 bases at J, with 8 bases between the two ends. The CDR3 length is 13 residues. CDR1 is MNHEY and CDR2 is SVGAGI in the germline V gene.

In its sample, this clone was seen a few times. DNA of the CDR3: TGCGCCAGCAGCGTGACAGGGGGAAACACTGAAGCTTTCTTT. Translated: CASSVTGGNTEAFF. The chain uses TRBV5-1 and TRBJ1-1; 9 positions match TRBD1. The CDR3 is 14 amino acids. CDR1 and CDR2 (germline): SGHRS, YFSETQ. Unmatched junction bases numbered 3, after V lost 4 bases and J lost 2 bases.

A remark on this clone: An end of the junction differs from the germline gene, which may be a read error. This chain uses TRBV2 with TRBJ2-1; 16 nucleotides line up with TRBD2. The CDR3 has 16 amino acids. Germline V gene sequence: CDR1 SNHLY, CDR2 FYNNEI. The CDR3 nucleotides are TGTGCCAGCAGCCTGAAGGGACTAGCGGGAGGGGTTCCTGGGCTCTTC. Residues: CASSLKGLAGGVPGLF.

V usage is TRBV6-7 and J usage is TRBJ2-3; 7 nucleotides line up with TRBD2. TRBV6-7 qualifies as an ORF whose function is uncertain. With V trimmed by 0 bases and J by 1 base, 13 bases remained unmatched. The CDR3 is made up of 19 amino acids. The CDR3 nucleotides are TGTGCCAGCAGTTACTCGACGGTTTTGGGAGGGCTACGCACAGATACGCAGTATTTT. Protein: CASSYSTVLGGLRTDTQYF.

This sequence joins TRBV7-9 and TRBJ2-7; perhaps TRBD1 as D (5 bases). Trimming removed 2 bases at V and 6 bases at J, with 8 bases between. Germline lookup yields CDR1 SEHNR and CDR2 FQNEAQ (reference sequence). The CDR3 runs to 12 residues. CDR3 coding DNA: TGTGCCAGCAGCTTATATCAGGGCGAGCAGTACTTC. This translates into CASSLYQGEQYF.

The chain is built from TRBV28 and TRBJ1-1; TRBD1 is a possible D gene (5 bases). Germline lookup yields CDR1 MDHEN and CDR2 SYDVKM. The CDR3 totals 13 residues. Trimming left V 4 bases short and J 6 bases short, with 12 bases between. In nucleotides, the CDR3 is TGTGCCAGCAGTTCGGGGGGTCGATCTGAAGCTTTCTTT. This sequence encodes CASSSGGRSEAFF.

The chain couples TRBV6-5 to TRBJ1-2, with a weak D call TRBD1 (6 bases). The CDR3 is made up of 14 amino acids. The V end was cut by 1 base, the J end by 5 bases, with 11 bases between. The V gene's germline CDR1 is MNHEY and CDR2 SVGAGI. Here the CDR3 DNA reads TGTGCCAGCAGTTACTTACAGGGACCATATGGCTACACCTTC. Translating gives CASSYLQGPYGYTF.

V usage is TRBV19 and J usage is TRBJ1-5; 9 nucleotides align to TRBD1. CDR3 length equals 15 residues. V shed 7 bases, J shed 1 base, and the junction held 5 bases outside the gene matches. Germline lookup yields CDR1 LNHDA and CDR2 SQIVND (reference sequence). The CDR3 reads CASTRQGESNQPQHF. In DNA form, the CDR3 reads TGTGCCAGTACCCGACAGGGGGAGAGCAATCAGCCCCAGCATTTT.

The chain combines TRBV18 with TRBJ1-2; 8 positions match TRBD1. V shed 2 bases and J 4 bases; nucleotides not matched to a gene: 6. Per germline, CDR1 KGHSH and CDR2 LQKENI. CDR3 length equals 15 residues. This chain's CDR3 is CASSPTTGVFYGYTF. In nucleotides, the CDR3 is TGTGCCAGCTCACCAACGACAGGGGTTTTCTATGGCTACACCTTC.

The V and J genes are TRBV19 and TRBJ2-3; D call uncertain. Between the trimmed V and J ends, which lost 5 bases and 2 bases, there was a span of 14 bases. The CDR3 contains 15 residues. Germline V gene data show CDR1 as LNHDA and CDR2 as SQIVND (reference sequence). DNA for the CDR3: TGTGCCAGTAGTCCCTCCCGACTGTACACAGATACGCAGTATTTT. Amino acid sequence: CASSPSRLYTDTQYF.

This chain connects TRBV3-1 (or the pseudogene TRBV3-2) to TRBJ1-5, with 7 bases lining up with TRBD1. This CDR3 is 18 amino acids long. Trimming cost V 9 bases and J 0 bases; bases outside gene matches: 17. CDR1 is LGHDT, CDR2 YNNKEL, per germline (reference sequence). The CDR3 sequence is CARGAIQGLNYSNQPQHF. CDR3 in DNA: TGTGCCAGAGGGGCCATACAGGGGTTAAATTATAGCAATCAGCCCCAGCATTTT.

This chain joins TRBV7-6 and TRBJ2-1; TRBD1 might be the D (6 bases). From germline, CDR1 is SGHVS and CDR2 FNYEAQ. The CDR3 spans 15 residues. Trimming took off 5 bases at V and 5 bases at J, with 16 bases between the two ends. This CDR3 reads CASSLTGSDNNEQFF. The DNA of the CDR3 is TGTGCCAGCAGCCTTACAGGGTCGGATAACAATGAGCAGTTCTTC.

This sequence joins TRBV18 and TRBJ2-1; TRBD1 is a possible D gene (6 bases). The germline V gene has CDR1 KGHSH and CDR2 LQKENI. The V and J ends lost 5 bases and 8 bases respectively, with 16 bases between them. The CDR3 has 14 residues. As DNA, the CDR3 is TGTGCCAGCTCAGTAAGGACAGCAGGGGATGAGCAGTTCTTC. Its translation: CASSVRTAGDEQFF. Combining the CDR3 with reference TRBV18 and TRBJ2-1 gives the whole variable domain NAGVMQNPRHLVRRRGQEARLRCSPMKGHSHVYWYRQLPEEGLKFMVYLQKENIIDESGMPKERFSAEFPKEGPSILRIQQVVRGDSAAYFCASSVRTAGDEQFFGPGTRLTVL.

V and J are TRBV5-1 and TRBJ1-1; D perhaps matches TRBD1 (5 bases). Per the germline V gene, CDR1 is SGHRS and CDR2 is YFSETQ. Deletions cut 0 bases from V and 6 bases from J, with 15 bases between. This CDR3 region has 15 residues. The CDR3: CASSLAQGDFAEAFF. The DNA of the CDR3 is TGCGCCAGCAGCTTGGCCCAAGGGGATTTCGCTGAAGCTTTCTTT.

V is TRBV9 and J is TRBJ1-4; D is perhaps TRBD1 (6 bases). Trimming left V 4 bases short and J 8 bases short, with 9 bases between. The CDR3 covers 12 residues. Germline-derived CDR1 and CDR2 are SGDLS and YYNGEE. The CDR3 here is CASSRGTEKLFF. The CDR3 DNA reads TGTGCCAGCAGCCGTGGGACAGAAAAACTGTTTTTT.

V gene TRBV12-3 or TRBV12-4 combines with J gene TRBJ1-5; the D gene is possibly TRBD1 (6 bases). CDR3 length equals 13 residues. The V end was cut by 6 bases, the J end by 6 bases, with 12 bases between. CDR3 DNA sequence: TGTGCCAGCAGCCTAGGGGGAGTTCAGCCCCAGCATTTT. Protein: CASSLGGVQPQHF.

This sequence joins TRBV5-1 and TRBJ1-1; D call uncertain. Germline V gives CDR1 SGHRS, CDR2 YFSETQ. Trimming pared 2 bases from V and 1 base from J, leaving 6 bases between. CDR3 size: 13 residues. CDR3 nucleotide sequence: TGCGCCAGCAGCTTATTCGGGAACACTGAAGCTTTCTTT. Protein product: CASSLFGNTEAFF.

A remark on this clone: Other DNA sequences from this sample encode an identical CDR3 as well. The chain joins TRBV18 to TRBJ1-1; D is perhaps TRBD1 (5 bases). Trimming left V 2 bases short and J 1 base short, with 8 bases between. Germline V gene sequence: CDR1 KGHSH, CDR2 LQKENI. The CDR3 runs 14 residues. The chain's CDR3 is CASSPGQGNTEAFF. In DNA form, the CDR3 reads TGTGCCAGCTCACCAGGGCAGGGGAACACTGAAGCTTTCTTT. Variable domain in full (rest from reference TRBV18 and TRBJ1-1): NAGVMQNPRHLVRRRGQEARLRCSPMKGHSHVYWYRQLPEEGLKFMVYLQKENIIDESGMPKERFSAEFPKEGPSILRIQQVVRGDSAAYFCASSPGQGNTEAFFGQGTRLTVV.